The 23 T cell receptor beta chains below were found in one sample sequenced in a study of T cells in Graves' hyperthyroidism and ophthalmopathy. Regions amplified from RNA transcripts were the TCR beta CDR3 regions. Carried out on the TCR CDR3, a first-round RT-PCR used the HTBI primer set. Each CDR3 protein gets one entry after TCRdb re-called the multiplex PCR reads with MiXCR. The sample comprises more than 300,000 distinct CDR3 sequences, about a sixth of which are singletons, and approximately 30% rests with the top ten. Specimen: blood. These receptor sequences come from a woman aged 25-40 years with Graves' hyperthyroidism that later progressed to Graves' ophthalmopathy.

This clonotype was recorded many times. The V and J genes are TRBV27 and TRBJ2-1; 7 nucleotides agree with TRBD2. The trim removed 5 bases at V and 3 bases at J, leaving 7 bases unmatched. The length of the CDR3 is 15 residues. Germline CDR1 and CDR2: MNHEY and SMNVEV (reference sequence). The CDR3 nucleotides read TGTGCCAGCAGTCCGTTAGCGGGCTACTACAATGAGCAGTTCTTC. This codes for CASSPLAGYYNEQFF.

This clonotype was recorded once. The chain is built from TRBV3-1 and TRBJ2-4; tentative D call: TRBD1 (5 bases). The ends were cut back, 2 bases at V and 6 bases at J, with 14 bases in the middle. The CDR3 spans 15 residues. Per the germline V gene, CDR1 is LGHDT and CDR2 is YNNKEL (reference sequence). The CDR3 region has the DNA TGTGCCAGCAGCCAATTTCAGGGCAGTGGAAACATTCAGTACTTC. This encodes CASSQFQGSGNIQYF. The variable domain in full, with the rest retrieved from reference TRBV3-1 and TRBJ2-4, is DTAVSQTPKYLVTQMGNDKSIKCEQNLGHDTMYWYKQDSKKFLKIMFSYNNKELIINETVPNRFSPKSPDKAHLNLHINSLELGDSAVYFCASSQFQGSGNIQYFGAGTRLSVL.

This clonotype occurred a few times. The chain links TRBV10-3 to TRBJ2-2; 9 bases align to TRBD1. V was pared by 7 bases and J by 5 bases, with 5 bases of the junction left unmatched. The CDR3 runs to 14 residues. Per the germline V gene, CDR1 is ENHRY and CDR2 is SYGVKD. DNA for the CDR3: TGTGCCATCAAGGGACAGGGAGTAACCGGGGAGCTGTTTTTT. This gives the protein CAIKGQGVTGELFF.

This clonotype was seen at least ten times. The chain links TRBV15 to TRBJ1-6; D remains ambiguous. CDR1 and CDR2 (germline): LNHNV, YYDKDF (reference sequence). This CDR3 comprises 17 residues. V lost 0 bases to trimming and J lost 8 bases, with 17 bases between them. CDR3 in amino acids: CATSRDPGSGRDSPLHF. For the CDR3, the DNA is TGTGCCACCAGCAGAGATCCCGGCAGCGGAAGGGATTCACCCCTCCACTTT.

This clonotype was counted many times. The gene calls are TRBV5-1 and TRBJ2-3, with D perhaps given as TRBD1 or TRBD2 (5 bases each). The CDR3 runs 14 residues. Germline V CDR1 and CDR2: SGHRS, YFSETQ. V lost 4 bases and J 2 bases, leaving 11 bases between the germline ends. For the CDR3, the DNA is TGCGCCAGCAGCCCCGGGACGTTCACAGATACGCAGTATTTT. As protein: CASSPGTFTDTQYF.

The chain carries TRBV21-1 and TRBJ2-2; the table's D call, TRBD1, was not checked against the DNA. TRBV21-1 is classified as a pseudogene. The CDR3 length is 14 residues. CDR3 nucleotide sequence: TGTGCCAGACATAATGACAGGGGAGGCGGGGAGCTGTTTTTT. Protein sequence: CARHNDRGGGELFF.

This clonotype occurred many times. The chain carries TRBV6-1 and TRBJ2-4, with 7 bases lining up with TRBD1. Germline assignment: CDR1 MNHNS and CDR2 SASEGT. V lost 3 bases and J lost 3; bases outside the gene matches: 8. CDR3 length: 16 residues. The CDR3 region has the DNA TGTGCCAGCAGTGAGAGGCGGACAGGAAACAAAAACATTCAGTACTTC. This sequence encodes CASSERRTGNKNIQYF.

This clonotype was counted at least ten times. V is TRBV7-9 and J is TRBJ2-5, with a tentative D call TRBD1 (6 bases). The CDR3 consists of 14 residues. The V end lost 1 base, the J end lost 6 bases, and 12 bases lay between the germline ends. Germline values: CDR1 SEHNR, CDR2 FQNEAQ (reference sequence). CDR3 protein: CASSLGGGLKTQYF. The CDR3 region has the DNA TGTGCCAGCAGCTTAGGAGGGGGATTGAAGACCCAGTACTTC.

This clonotype was picked up many times. V is TRBV11-2 and J is TRBJ2-1; unclear D gene. Germline CDR1 is SGHAT and CDR2 is FQNNGV. The ends were cut back, 3 bases at V and 11 bases at J, with 17 bases in the middle. The CDR3 contains 14 residues. CDR3 bases: TGTGCCAGCAGCTTCAAAATTGGTCTGGCCAAGCAGTTCTTC. Translation: CASSFKIGLAKQFF.

This clonotype was found many times. The rearrangement joins TRBV20-1 to TRBJ2-5; D is possibly TRBD2 (7 bases). The CDR3 is made up of 15 amino acids. Germline V gene sequence: CDR1 DFQATT, CDR2 SNEGSKA (reference sequence). V lost 3 bases to trimming and J lost 7 bases, with 21 bases between them. CDR3 region: CSARANSGGARTQYF. The CDR3, as DNA: TGCAGTGCTAGGGCTAACTCGGGGGGCGCCCGGACCCAGTACTTC.

There are a few counts of this clonotype. The chain uses TRBV4-1 and TRBJ2-5; 8 bases line up with TRBD1. The V gene end was trimmed by 5 bases and the J gene end by 3 bases; junction bases not matched to a gene: 14. The CDR3 extends over 17 amino acids. The germline V gene has CDR1 MGHRA and CDR2 YSYEKL. Here the CDR3 reads CASSKRSSAGGEETQYF. The CDR3 coding sequence is TGCGCCAGCAGCAAACGATCCTCAGCAGGGGGCGAAGAGACCCAGTACTTC.

This chain uses TRBV29-1 with TRBJ2-1, with 8 bases identical to TRBD2. There are 14 residues in the CDR3. After removal of 4 bases from V and 9 bases from J, the junction contained 11 bases not matched to a gene. The germline V gene has CDR1 SQVTM and CDR2 ANQGSEA. The CDR3 sequence is CSVVPGGPAGEQFF. Here the CDR3 DNA reads TGCAGCGTTGTACCGGGAGGGCCGGCAGGTGAGCAGTTCTTC.

The J gene is TRBJ2-1, the V gene TRBV5-1, with D perhaps TRBD2 (6 bases). The CDR3 extends over 15 amino acids. The ends were cut back, 0 bases at V and 5 bases at J, with 12 bases in the middle. Germline assignment: CDR1 SGHRS and CDR2 YFSETQ. For the CDR3, the DNA is TGCGCCAGCAGCTTGGCGGTAGCGGTTAACAATGAGCAGTTCTTC. This translates into CASSLAVAVNNEQFF.

Comments on this clonotype: A much larger clonotype is one base distant, so this may be a read error. V is TRBV7-9 and J is TRBJ2-3; D unclear. Looked up from germline, CDR1 is SEHNR and CDR2 is FQNEAQ (reference sequence). The V end was cut by 4 bases, the J end by 8 bases, with 10 bases between. The CDR3 consists of 12 residues. The CDR3 nucleotides are TGTGCCAGCAGCTACGGGTTAGGTACGCAGTATTTT. Translating it yields CASSYGLGTQYF.

This clonotype has just a few counts. The chain employs TRBV15 and TRBJ1-4; perhaps TRBD1 as D (6 bases). Germline CDR1 reads LNHNV; CDR2 reads YYDKDF (reference sequence). CDR3 length equals 16 residues. V shed 1 base and J shed 8 bases, with 17 bases lying between them. The CDR3 region has the DNA TGTGCCACCAGCAGAGCCCGAGGGGGGGGGTACGAAAAACTGTTTTTT. As protein: CATSRARGGGYEKLFF.

This clonotype showed up many times. The rearrangement joins TRBV6-1 to TRBJ2-7; 7 positions match TRBD2. J lost 7 bases, V lost 2 bases, and 8 bases had no gene match. The CDR3 totals 14 residues. Germline V gene lookup returns CDR1 MNHNS and CDR2 SASEGT. The CDR3 bases are TGTGCCAGCAGTGAATACCCGGGAGCGGGGGAGCAGTACTTC. Its translation is CASSEYPGAGEQYF.

This clonotype was seen repeatedly, ten times or more. This sequence joins TRBV29-1 and TRBJ2-1; a possible D gene is TRBD2 (6 bases). The CDR3 has 14 amino acids. V was shortened by 6 bases and J by 7 bases, with 19 bases between the two germline ends. Germline assignment: CDR1 SQVTM and CDR2 ANQGSEA. The CDR3 protein is CSVVEGQPLNEQFF. CDR3 DNA: TGCAGCGTCGTGGAGGGGCAACCCTTGAATGAGCAGTTCTTC.

This chain joins TRBV28 and TRBJ2-1; D is unclear. The V gene lost 1 base and the J gene lost 7 bases, with 8 bases spanning the gap. Germline V gene data show CDR1 as MDHEN and CDR2 as SYDVKM. The CDR3 is made up of 13 amino acids. The CDR3 nucleotides are TGTGCCAGCAGTTTATATCGGCGAAATGAGCAGTTCTTC. Its translation: CASSLYRRNEQFF. Filled out from reference TRBV28 and TRBJ2-1, the complete variable domain reads DVKVTQSSRYLVKRTGEKVFLECVQDMDHENMFWYRQDPGLGLRLIYFSYDVKMKEKGDIPEGYSVSREKKERFSLILESASTNQTSMYLCASSLYRRNEQFFGPGTRLTVL.

The chain recombines TRBV6-6 with TRBJ1-4; D is unclear. The CDR3 sequence is 15 residues long. V was trimmed by 0 bases and J by 8 bases, leaving 13 bases between them. Germline V gene sequence: CDR1 MNHNY, CDR2 SVGAGI (reference sequence). The CDR3 nucleotides read TGTGCCAGCAGTTACTCACTGGTGCCTTTGGAAAAACTGTTTTTT. Its translation is CASSYSLVPLEKLFF.

This clonotype was seen many times. This sequence joins TRBV5-6 and TRBJ2-1; D unclear. The CDR3 runs to 16 residues. Per the germline V gene, CDR1 is SGHDT and CDR2 is YYEEEE. Trimming shortened V by 1 base and J by 2 bases, and 13 bases separated the two germline ends. CDR3 coding DNA: TGTGCCAGCAGCTTGATGCTCGTACTTACCTACAATGAGCAGTTCTTC. Its translation: CASSLMLVLTYNEQFF.

On this clonotype itself: It may be a read error: a sequence one base away is much more abundant. This chain uses TRBV20-1 with TRBJ2-7; D gene uncertain. With 0 bases removed from V and 1 base from J, the gap between germline ends came to 7 bases. The germline V gene has CDR1 DFQATT and CDR2 SNEGSKA (reference sequence). This CDR3 is 13 amino acids long. This chain's CDR3 is CSARDHESYEQYF. DNA of the CDR3: TGCAGTGCTAGAGATCACGAGTCCTACGAGCAGTACTTC.

This clonotype was seen more than once but under ten times. The chain joins TRBV12-3 or TRBV12-4 to TRBJ2-1; D perhaps matches TRBD1 (6 bases). The V end lost 5 bases, the J end lost 2 bases, and 13 bases lay between the germline ends. The CDR3 consists of 15 residues. In DNA form, the CDR3 reads TGTGCCAGCAGTAGGGGGACCGGTACCTACAATGAGCAGTTCTTC. Protein product: CASSRGTGTYNEQFF.

In its sample, this clonotype was seen many times. The V and J genes are TRBV28 and TRBJ1-4; D ambiguous. Germline values: CDR1 MDHEN, CDR2 SYDVKM. CDR3 size: 14 residues. Trimming removed 3 bases at V and 8 bases at J, with 13 bases between. This chain's CDR3 is CASSLTHSGEKLFF. The CDR3 nucleotides are TGTGCCAGCAGTTTGACCCATTCGGGGGAAAAACTGTTTTTT.